The 15 T cell receptor beta chains given below trace back to one sample, sequenced in a study of cytomegalovirus exposure and HLA in healthy donors. Both 60 Vbeta primers and 13 Jbeta primers went into the PCR. Method: immunoSEQ multiplex PCR; TCRdb's copy keeps in-frame clones and lacks some. The table has approximately 150,000 clones, over 60% seen once. The sequenced sample consisted of PBMCs. The receptor set was obtained from a man aged 35 to 55 in good health and CMV-seropositive.

The chain has TRBV21-1 and TRBJ2-5; the table names TRBD1, a call not compared with the DNA. TRBV21-1 is noted as a pseudogene. The CDR3 is made up of 14 amino acids. CDR3 bases: TGTGCCAGCAGCACAAGACAGGGTGAGGAGACCCAGTACTTC. Its protein is CASSTRQGEETQYF.

The chain recombines TRBV5-1 with TRBJ2-1, with D perhaps TRBD1 (6 bases). The length of the CDR3 is 15 residues. Per germline, CDR1 SGHRS and CDR2 YFSETQ. V shed 2 bases and J shed 5 bases, with 14 bases lying between them. The CDR3 sequence: CASSLSGTLNNEQFF. CDR3 nucleotide sequence: TGCGCCAGCAGCTTATCCGGGACATTGAACAATGAGCAGTTCTTC.

The chain has TRBV5-1 and TRBJ1-6, with D possibly being TRBD1 (5 bases). Germline V gene data show CDR1 as SGHRS and CDR2 as YFSETQ. Trimming removed 5 bases from V and 0 bases from J, with 12 bases in between. The CDR3 has 16 residues. DNA for the CDR3: TGCGCCAGCAGATGGGGTGACAGCTCCTATAATTCACCCCTCCACTTT. Its protein product is CASRWGDSSYNSPLHF.

The rearrangement links TRBV5-1 to TRBJ1-5, with D uncertain. Trimming removed 0 bases from V and 0 bases from J, with 10 bases in between. The CDR3 is 16 amino acids. CDR1 SGHRS and CDR2 YFSETQ come from the germline V gene. CDR3 coding DNA: TGCGCCAGCAGCTTGGGGGAGCTGGATAGCAATCAGCCCCAGCATTTT. It is translated as CASSLGELDSNQPQHF. Full variable domain (rest looked up from reference TRBV5-1 and TRBJ1-5): KAGVTQTPRYLIKTRGQQVTLSCSPISGHRSVSWYQQTPGQGLQFLFEYFSETQRNKGNFPGRFSGRQFSNSRSEMNVSTLELGDSALYLCASSLGELDSNQPQHFGDGTRLSIL.

This chain connects TRBV9 to TRBJ1-2, with 8 bases aligning to TRBD1. V was clipped by 2 bases and J by 3 bases; unmatched bases: 3. This CDR3 has 14 amino acids. Germline loops: CDR1 SGDLS, CDR2 YYNGEE. CDR3 sequence: CASSVMTGDYGYTF. CDR3 sequence (DNA): TGTGCCAGCAGCGTGATGACAGGGGACTATGGCTACACCTTC.

This sequence joins TRBV5-1 and TRBJ2-5, with TRBD1 matching over 8 bases. The better agreement between TRBJ2-7 and the DNA end casts doubt on the J call. CDR1 and CDR2 from the germline V gene are SGHRS and YFSETQ. This CDR3 spans 14 amino acids. Here the CDR3 reads CASSSDRVSYEQYF. CDR3 nucleotide sequence: TGCGCCAGCAGCTCGGACAGGGTCTCCTACGAGCAGTACTTC.

The chain uses TRBV7-9 and TRBJ1-1; D is perhaps TRBD1 (6 bases). Between the trimmed V and J ends, which lost 2 bases and 1 base, there was a span of 14 bases. The germline gives CDR1 SEHNR, CDR2 FQNEAQ (reference sequence). This CDR3 spans 16 amino acids. The CDR3 region is CASSLWDQGTNTEAFF. In DNA form, the CDR3 reads TGTGCCAGCAGCTTATGGGATCAGGGGACGAACACTGAAGCTTTCTTT.

CDR3 nucleotide sequence: TGTGCCATCAGTGCGCCCTCGGGGGGGGTTAACTATGGCTACACCTTC. Amino acid sequence: CAISAPSGGVNYGYTF. The J gene is TRBJ1-2, the V gene TRBV10-3, with D possibly matching TRBD1 (5 bases). This CDR3 comprises 16 residues. Germline V lookup: CDR1 ENHRY, CDR2 SYGVKD. With 4 bases removed from V and 1 base from J, the gap between germline ends came to 16 bases.

The J gene is TRBJ2-1, the V gene TRBV6-5; 10 positions agree with TRBD2. The CDR3 runs 14 residues. Germline CDR1 is MNHEY and CDR2 is SVGAGI. Trimming took 5 bases from V and 4 from J; bases not matched to a gene: 2. The CDR3, as DNA: TGTGCCAGCAGTCGGACTAGCGGATACAATGAGCAGTTCTTC. Translating gives CASSRTSGYNEQFF.

This chain uses TRBV4-2 with TRBJ2-2; a possible D gene is TRBD1 (6 bases). The CDR3 loop spans 18 amino acids. Germline V gives CDR1 LGHNA, CDR2 YNFKEQ. The V and J ends lost 3 bases and 8 bases respectively, with 25 bases between them. The CDR3 bases are TGTGCCAGCAGCCACTACTGGGGGATTCTCACAGGGAAGGGGGAGCTGTTTTTT. Its protein is CASSHYWGILTGKGELFF.

This clone was seen more than once but under ten times. The chain is built from TRBV5-6 and TRBJ2-5; the match to TRBD1 covers 8 bases. With V trimmed by 3 bases and J by 5 bases, 12 bases remained unmatched. Germline CDR1 and CDR2: SGHDT and YYEEEE. This CDR3 contains 16 residues. CDR3 DNA sequence: TGTGCCAGCAGCTACGCCGACAGGGGAATGGGGGAGACCCAGTACTTC. Encoded protein: CASSYADRGMGETQYF.

A few counts support this clone. The chain links TRBV6-1 to TRBJ2-7, with 7 nucleotides matching TRBD1. The CDR3 consists of 14 residues. V was clipped by 4 bases and J by 2 bases; unmatched bases: 5. Germline values: CDR1 MNHNS, CDR2 SASEGT. CDR3 DNA: TGTGCCAGCAGTGGGAACAGGGGACCCTACGAGCAGTACTTC. This encodes CASSGNRGPYEQYF.

Note on this clone: One junction end does not reproduce the germline sequence, and a read error may be involved. The rearrangement uses TRBV5-1 and TRBJ2-4; TRBD1 might be the D (5 bases). CDR3 length: 13 residues. Germline V gene lookup returns CDR1 SGHRS and CDR2 YFSETQ. DNA for the CDR3: TGCGCCAGCAGCTTGCTGACAGCCAACAGTCAGTACTTC. Protein sequence: CASSLLTANSQYF.

The chain joins TRBV28 to TRBJ1-1; 9 bases are shared with TRBD1. CDR1 MDHEN and CDR2 SYDVKM come from the germline V gene. Trimming cost V 6 bases and J 7 bases; bases outside gene matches: 6. The CDR3 consists of 13 residues. The CDR3: CASSQGQGIEAFF. Here the CDR3 DNA reads TGTGCCAGCAGCCAAGGACAGGGGATTGAAGCTTTCTTT. Variable domain in full (rest from reference TRBV28 and TRBJ1-1): DVKVTQSSRYLVKRTGEKVFLECVQDMDHENMFWYRQDPGLGLRLIYFSYDVKMKEKGDIPEGYSVSREKKERFSLILESASTNQTSMYLCASSQGQGIEAFFGQGTRLTVV.

The DNA for the CDR3 is TGTGCCAGCAGTGGGGCGGGGAATGAAAAACTGTTTTTT. Translated, it gives CASSGAGNEKLFF. The J gene is TRBJ1-4, the V gene TRBV2; D is ambiguous. Germline assignment: CDR1 SNHLY and CDR2 FYNNEI. There are 13 residues in the CDR3. Trimming shortened V by 4 bases and J by 5 bases, and 8 bases separated the two germline ends.